This TCR beta chain emerged from a study of shared clonotypes between healthy human individuals. Regarding the study as a whole: When naive CD4 clonotypes were compared across a few donors, roughly 4.9% were shared. Deeper or shallower sequencing was expected to change how clonotypes are shared among donors. Sampling covered nothing but blood. Tissue TCR repertoires likely differ from those found in blood.

Sequencing was performed with immunoSEQ multiplex PCR; in TCRdb, only in-frame clones are kept and a portion is missing. This sample has approximately 2,200,000 clones; approximately 94% occur once, and the top ten carry 1.5% to 2%. For this clone: What it recognizes is unknown.

Positively selected for CCR7, the CD45RO-negative cells used as naive CD8 cells excluded terminally differentiated effector memory CD45RA+ cells. CDR1 and CDR2 (germline): SGHRS, YFSETQ. V shed 2 bases and J 4 bases; nucleotides not matched to a gene: 10. This CDR3 has 16 amino acids. The chain is built from TRBV5-1 and TRBJ1-2; 8 bases line up with TRBD1. This receptor was taken from a young man in good health. Some clones in this sample may be carry-over from other donors' samples. Sequencing input: naive CD8+ T cells from PBMCs. The CDR3 sequence is CASSFGIAGGSYGYTF. DNA for the CDR3: TGCGCCAGCAGCTTTGGCATTGCAGGGGGCTCCTATGGCTACACCTTC.